The TCR beta chain under discussion was sequenced for a study of CD8 T cells in Susac syndrome (dated by TCRdb to the late 2010s). Context from the whole study: The study used repertoire sequencing to test whether antigen drove CD8+ T cell activation and differentiation in Susac syndrome. Study-level results and caveats: The number of individuals in the TCR sequencing and HLA analysis was recognized as being relatively small.

Trimming removed 3 bases from V and 7 bases from J; the gene matches leave 2 bases unexplained. The germline V gene yields MNHNS for CDR1 and SASEGT for CDR2. The CDR3 goes from the cysteine to the phenylalanine over 13 residues. The entry retains the CDR3 DNA only, 39 bases that are in frame from base 1. RNA was extracted with the RNeasy kit and roughly 0.5 to 1 ug was reverse transcribed using random hexamers. The immunoSEQ multiplex PCR assay, which covers 54 Vbeta and 13 Jbeta segments, was used to amplify TCR beta CDR3 regions. To correct PCR amplification bias, a synthetic template baseline was used for both primer optimization and computational correction. On the authors' methods: Reads were annotated to V, D and J genes according to IMGT and were analyzed with immunoSEQ Analyzer, with only productive sequences retained. Clonality was computed as one minus Shannon entropy normalized by log2 of the number of productive unique sequences. Public and private clones were assessed among the 100 most prevalent clones of each patient and control. A clone was defined as Susac-specific if it was absent from the healthy and MS cohorts, from about 1,100 published viral clones and from other ImmuneACCESS disease sequences. TCRdb itself trimmed the public reads at Q25 with fastp, ran MiXCR and retained productive beta chains. Identical CDR3 proteins give one entry, which carries the most common genes and DNA. The V and J calls shown here were made by TCRdb, not taken from the authors' results. This sample has 200,000 to 250,000 distinct CDR3 sequences in its table, and approximately 95% of those were observed once. Together, the top ten hold 0.095% of the sample.

About this clonotype: The antigen this receptor binds is unknown. No much larger clone is present one base from it, and per-base qualities are unavailable.

High-throughput TCR beta sequencing profiled peripheral blood CD8+ and CD4+ T cells from healthy donors, Susac syndrome patients and multiple sclerosis patients. Treatment-naive patients with stable or active relapsing-remitting disease fulfilling revised McDonald criteria were used as multiple sclerosis controls. Bulk CD8+ and CD4+ T cells were purified magnetically by negative isolation, whereas CD8+ TEMRA cells were enriched by FACS. Blood was drawn into EDTA tubes, processed within 24 hours, and PBMCs were isolated by density gradient centrifugation. PBMCs intended for TCR sequencing were cryopreserved in liquid nitrogen and thawed later in a water bath at 37 degrees C. Purity of sorted or isolated CD4+, CD8+ and CD8+ TEMRA cells was at least 90%.

The receptor was derived from a human donor with multiple sclerosis. The specimen sequenced was CD4+ T cells from PBMCs. The chain joins TRBV6-1 to TRBJ2-7, with 11 bases matching TRBD1. For the CDR3, the sequence is CASSEGQGVEQYF. The nucleotides read TGTGCCAGCAGTGAGGGACAGGGGGTAGAGCAGTACTTC.